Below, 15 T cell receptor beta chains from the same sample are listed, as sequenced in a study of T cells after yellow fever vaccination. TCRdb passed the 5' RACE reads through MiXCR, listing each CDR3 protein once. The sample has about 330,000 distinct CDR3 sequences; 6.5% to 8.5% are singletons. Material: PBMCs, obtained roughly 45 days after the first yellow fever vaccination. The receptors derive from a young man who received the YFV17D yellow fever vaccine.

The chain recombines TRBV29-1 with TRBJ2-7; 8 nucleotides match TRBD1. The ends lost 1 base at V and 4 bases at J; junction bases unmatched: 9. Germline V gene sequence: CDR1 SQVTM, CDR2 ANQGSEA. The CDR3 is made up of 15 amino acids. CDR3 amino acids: CSVEGRGDRLYEQYF. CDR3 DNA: TGCAGCGTTGAAGGGAGAGGGGACAGGCTTTACGAGCAGTACTTC.

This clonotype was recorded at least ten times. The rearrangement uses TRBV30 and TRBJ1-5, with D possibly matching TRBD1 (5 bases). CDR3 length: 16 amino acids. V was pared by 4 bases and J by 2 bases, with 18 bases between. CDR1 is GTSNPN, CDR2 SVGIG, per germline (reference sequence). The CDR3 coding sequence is TGTGCCTGGACCGTGGGGGACCCCCGACGCAATCAGCCCCAGCATTTT. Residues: CAWTVGDPRRNQPQHF.

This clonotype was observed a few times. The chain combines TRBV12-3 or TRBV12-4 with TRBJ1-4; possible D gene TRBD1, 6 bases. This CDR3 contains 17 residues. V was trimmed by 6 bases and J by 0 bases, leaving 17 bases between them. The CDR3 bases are TGTGCCAGCAGCAACATCATTACAGGGACAACTAATGAAAAACTGTTTTTT. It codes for CASSNIITGTTNEKLFF.

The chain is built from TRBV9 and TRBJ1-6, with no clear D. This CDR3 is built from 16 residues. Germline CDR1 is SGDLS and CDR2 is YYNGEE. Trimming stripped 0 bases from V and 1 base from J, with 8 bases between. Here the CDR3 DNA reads TGTGCCAGCAGCGTAGAGGACCGATCCTATAATTCACCCCTCCACTTT. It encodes CASSVEDRSYNSPLHF.

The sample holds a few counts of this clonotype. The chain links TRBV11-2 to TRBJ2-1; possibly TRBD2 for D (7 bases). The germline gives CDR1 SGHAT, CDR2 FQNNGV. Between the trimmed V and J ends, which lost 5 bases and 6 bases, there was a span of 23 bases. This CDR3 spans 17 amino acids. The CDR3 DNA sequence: TGTGCCAGCAGCCCAGGAGGGGGGGGCGGTGGGTTCAATGAGCAGTTCTTC. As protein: CASSPGGGGGGFNEQFF.

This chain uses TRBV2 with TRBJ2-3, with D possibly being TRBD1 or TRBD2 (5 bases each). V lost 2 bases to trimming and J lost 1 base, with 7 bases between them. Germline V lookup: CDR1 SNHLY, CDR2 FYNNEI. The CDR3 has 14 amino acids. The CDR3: CASSEQGGTDTQYF. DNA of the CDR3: TGTGCCAGCAGTGAACAGGGAGGCACAGATACGCAGTATTTT.

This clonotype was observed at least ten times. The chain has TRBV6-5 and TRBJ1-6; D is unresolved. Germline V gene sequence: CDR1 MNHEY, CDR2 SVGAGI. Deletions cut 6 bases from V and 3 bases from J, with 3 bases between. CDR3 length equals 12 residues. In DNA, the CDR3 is TGTGCCAGCAGGAGCTATAATTCACCCCTCCACTTT. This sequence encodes CASRSYNSPLHF.

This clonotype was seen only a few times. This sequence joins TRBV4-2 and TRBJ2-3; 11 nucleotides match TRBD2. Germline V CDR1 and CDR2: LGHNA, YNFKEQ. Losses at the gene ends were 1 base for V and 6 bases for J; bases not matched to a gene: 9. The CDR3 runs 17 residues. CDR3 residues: CASSQGDLAGGRDTQYF. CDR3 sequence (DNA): TGTGCCAGCAGCCAAGGGGATCTAGCGGGGGGCCGGGATACGCAGTATTTT.

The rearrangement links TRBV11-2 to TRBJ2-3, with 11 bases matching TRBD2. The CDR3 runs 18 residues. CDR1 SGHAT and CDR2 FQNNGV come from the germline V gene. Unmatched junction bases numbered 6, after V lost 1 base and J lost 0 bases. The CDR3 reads CASSLVSSGGPSTDTQYF. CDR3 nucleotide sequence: TGTGCCAGCAGCTTAGTGTCTAGCGGGGGGCCGAGCACAGATACGCAGTATTTT.

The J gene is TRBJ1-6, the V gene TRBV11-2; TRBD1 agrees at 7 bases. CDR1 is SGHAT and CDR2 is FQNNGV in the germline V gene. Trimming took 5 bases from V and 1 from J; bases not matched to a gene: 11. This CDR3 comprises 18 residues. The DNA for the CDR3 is TGTGCCAGCAGCACCTCTAGACAGGGTCGATCCTATAATTCACCCCTCCACTTT. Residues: CASSTSRQGRSYNSPLHF.

As DNA, the CDR3 is TGTGCCAGCAGCAGCACAGGACTCTCCTATAATTCACCCCTCCACTTT. It is translated as CASSSTGLSYNSPLHF. The rearrangement uses TRBV9 and TRBJ1-6; possible D gene TRBD1, 5 bases. Trimming left V 4 bases short and J 0 bases short, with 11 bases between. This CDR3 is built from 16 residues. Germline lookup yields CDR1 SGDLS and CDR2 YYNGEE.

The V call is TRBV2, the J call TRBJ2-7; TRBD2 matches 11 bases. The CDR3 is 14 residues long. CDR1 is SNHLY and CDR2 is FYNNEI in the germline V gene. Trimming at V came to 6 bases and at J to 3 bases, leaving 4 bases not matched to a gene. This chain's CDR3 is CASRGLAGHYEQYV. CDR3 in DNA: TGTGCCAGCAGAGGACTAGCGGGCCACTACGAGCAGTACGTC.

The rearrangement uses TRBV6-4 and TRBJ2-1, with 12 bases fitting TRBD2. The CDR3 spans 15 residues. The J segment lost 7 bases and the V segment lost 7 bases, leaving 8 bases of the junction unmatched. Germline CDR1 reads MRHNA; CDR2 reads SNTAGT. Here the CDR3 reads CASMWTSGVGNEQFF. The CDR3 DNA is TGTGCCAGCATGTGGACTAGCGGGGTGGGAAATGAGCAGTTCTTC.

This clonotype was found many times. CDR3 in DNA: TGTGCCAGCAGTCCGTCCTATAATTCACCCCTCCACTTT. Protein product: CASSPSYNSPLHF. The chain is built from TRBV27 and TRBJ1-6; D remains unclear. Germline V gene data show CDR1 as MNHEY and CDR2 as SMNVEV (reference sequence). Trimming took off 5 bases at V and 1 base at J, with 3 bases between the two ends. The CDR3 totals 13 residues.

CDR3 region: CASSLWAGGGPNGYTF. DNA of the CDR3: TGTGCCAGCAGCTTGTGGGCAGGGGGAGGCCCTAATGGCTACACCTTC. The chain uses TRBV5-6 and TRBJ1-2; TRBD1 agrees at 7 bases. J was trimmed by 6 bases and V by 1 base; bases with no gene match: 12. The germline gives CDR1 SGHDT, CDR2 YYEEEE. The CDR3 length is 16 residues.